This T cell receptor (beta chain) emerged from a study of sequential checkpoint blockade in melanoma. This CDR3 region has 15 residues. Germline loops: CDR1 MDHEN, CDR2 SYDVKM. Losses at the gene ends were 5 bases for V and 6 bases for J; bases not matched to a gene: 9. This clone was counted between two and nine times. The treatment: randomized to nivolumab then ipilimumab (arm A) or the reverse (arm B). Profiling relied on immunoSEQ multiplex PCR, and the TCRdb table lists in-frame clones only, not all of them. Counted here are a few thousand clones, roughly a fifth occurring once; the ten biggest clones make up 15% to 20%.

The V call is TRBV28, the J call TRBJ2-1, with 8 bases lining up with TRBD2. Sequenced here: tumor tissue (inferred from file names), sampled from a patient given nivolumab and ipilimumab in sequence. This clonotype originated in a human donor with melanoma. CDR3 amino acids: CASSKSGSPPNEQFF. The DNA of the CDR3 is TGTGCCAGCAGTAAAAGCGGGAGTCCCCCCAATGAGCAGTTCTTC.